This TCR beta chain stems from a study of spatial heterogeneity in lung cancer. The table lists this clonotype with many counts. The time point denotes: sample taken at primary tumor resection. Researchers sequenced whole RNA taken from tumor, nontumor lung or frozen PBMC without sorting. TCRdb itself ran the 5' RACE reads through MiXCR, one entry per CDR3 protein. The table includes about 26,000 distinct CDR3 sequences, roughly 12% detected once. The germline gives CDR1 SEHNR, CDR2 FQNEAQ (reference sequence). Trimming left V 4 bases short and J 1 base short, with 16 bases between. The CDR3 length is 16 residues.

The receptor was isolated from a female donor with early-stage non-small cell lung cancer. The sample in question was PBMCs, obtained at surgery. The rearrangement joins TRBV7-9 to TRBJ1-2, with D possibly matching TRBD1 (6 bases). As DNA, the CDR3 is TGTGCCAGCAGCTCATTACAGGGAACGGGTAACTATGGCTACACCTTC. It is translated as CASSSLQGTGNYGYTF.